Listed here is a single T cell receptor beta chain. What it binds is not known. The data originate from a study of shared clonotypes between healthy human individuals. Study summary: The study drew on a couple of women and a few men aged 18 to 49 as donors. Study-wide results and limits: The study generally estimated greater richness for naive than memory subsets.

It was about 210 ng DNA, 28,000 or so T cell genomes, that sorted-subset replicate PCRs used. In the source study's methods: As immunoSEQ supplied junction-only sequences (without quality scores), filtering differed. Profiling relied on immunoSEQ multiplex PCR, and the TCRdb table lists in-frame clones only, not all of them. The V and J calls and clone size are taken from that table; D and trimming were inferred from the DNA. Here the sample spans about 95,000 clones, roughly two thirds being singletons. In germline, CDR1 is SGHDN, CDR2 FVKESK. There are 16 residues in the CDR3. V lost 1 base, J lost 2 bases, and 15 bases lay in between.

The source material was memory CD8+ T cells sorted from blood. Subset in this sample: CD45RO+ cells pooled with CCR7-negative TemRA cells. The sequence came from a man between 25 and 39 years old in good health. V gene TRBV14 combines with J gene TRBJ2-7; D gene ambiguous. CDR3 sequence reads: CASSQAPLRLAYEQYF. CDR3 coding DNA: TGTGCCAGCAGCCAAGCCCCTTTGCGACTCGCCTACGAGCAGTACTTC. Full variable domain (remainder filled in from reference TRBV14 and TRBJ2-7): EAGVTQFPSHSVIEKGQTVTLRCDPISGHDNLYWYRRVMGKEIKFLLHFVKESKQDESGMPNNRFLAERTGGTYSTLKVQPAELEDSGVYFCASSQAPLRLAYEQYFGPGTRLTVT.